This TCR beta chain is drawn from a study of cytomegalovirus exposure and HLA in healthy donors. This clone was observed once. Trimming stripped 3 bases from V and 0 bases from J, with 14 bases between. The CDR3 is 16 residues long. The V gene's germline CDR1 is SGHRS and CDR2 YFSETQ. PCR employed 60 Vbeta and 13 Jbeta primers. Clones were read by immunoSEQ multiplex PCR, and TCRdb kept only the in-frame ones, dropping some. The sample lists about 160,000 clones; roughly 80% were seen once. Source material: PBMCs. V gene TRBV5-1 combines with J gene TRBJ2-3; D might be TRBD2 (6 bases). The sequence came from a male donor in good health and CMV-seropositive. Here the CDR3 DNA reads TGCGCCAGCAGCTCCTATAGCGGAACTAGCACAGATACGCAGTATTTT. This codes for CASSSYSGTSTDTQYF.